Reported below is one T cell receptor (beta chain). Here immunoSEQ multiplex PCR was the method, and the copy in TCRdb shows in-frame clones only, minus some. The sample lists over 100,000 clones; approximately 90% were seen once. This entry belongs to a study of blood T cell repertoires in COVID-19. Study background: Samples representing acute and convalescent COVID-19 were sourced from the United States, Italy and Spain.

The clonotype originates from a human donor in a cohort sampled during active COVID-19. Sample: peripheral blood.

The CDR3 loop is CASSLAHGTGITF. The CDR3 DNA reads TGTGCCAGCAGCTTGGCGCACGGGACAGGGATCACCTTC. The J gene is TRBJ1-2, the V gene TRBV11-2; 9 positions agree with TRBD1. V shed 3 bases, J shed 13 bases, and the junction held 9 bases outside the gene matches. The CDR3 has 13 amino acids. The V gene's germline CDR1 is SGHAT and CDR2 FQNNGV.